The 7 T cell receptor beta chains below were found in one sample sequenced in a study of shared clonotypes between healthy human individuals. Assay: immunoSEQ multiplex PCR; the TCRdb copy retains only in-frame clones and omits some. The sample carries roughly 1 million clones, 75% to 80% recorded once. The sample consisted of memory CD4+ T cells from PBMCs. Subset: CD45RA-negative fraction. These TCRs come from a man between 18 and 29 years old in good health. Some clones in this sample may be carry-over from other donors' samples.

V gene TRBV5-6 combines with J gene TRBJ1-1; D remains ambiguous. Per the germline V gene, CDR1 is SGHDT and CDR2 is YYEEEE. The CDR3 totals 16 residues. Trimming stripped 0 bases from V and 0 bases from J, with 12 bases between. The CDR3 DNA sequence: TGTGCCAGCAGCTTGGTAGGCGCCAGTATGAACACTGAAGCTTTCTTT. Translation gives CASSLVGASMNTEAFF.

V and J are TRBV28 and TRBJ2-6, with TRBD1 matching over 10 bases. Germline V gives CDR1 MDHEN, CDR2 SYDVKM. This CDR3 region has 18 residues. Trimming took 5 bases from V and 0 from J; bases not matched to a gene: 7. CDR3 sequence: CASSPGQGIGSGANVLTF. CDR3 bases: TGTGCCAGCAGTCCGGGACAGGGGATCGGCTCTGGGGCCAACGTCCTGACTTTC.

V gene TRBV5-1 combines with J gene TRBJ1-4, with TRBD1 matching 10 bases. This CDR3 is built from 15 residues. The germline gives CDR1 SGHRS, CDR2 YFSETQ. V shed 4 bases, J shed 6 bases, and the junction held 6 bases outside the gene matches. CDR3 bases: TGCGCCAGCAGCCCCCTGGGGACAGGGGATGAAAAACTGTTTTTT. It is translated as CASSPLGTGDEKLFF.

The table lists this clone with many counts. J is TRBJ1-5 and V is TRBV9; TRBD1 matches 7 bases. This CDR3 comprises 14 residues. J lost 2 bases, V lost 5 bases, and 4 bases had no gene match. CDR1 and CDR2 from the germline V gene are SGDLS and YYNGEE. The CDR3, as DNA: TGTGCCAGCAGTAGGACAGGCCGCAATCAGCCCCAGCATTTT. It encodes CASSRTGRNQPQHF.

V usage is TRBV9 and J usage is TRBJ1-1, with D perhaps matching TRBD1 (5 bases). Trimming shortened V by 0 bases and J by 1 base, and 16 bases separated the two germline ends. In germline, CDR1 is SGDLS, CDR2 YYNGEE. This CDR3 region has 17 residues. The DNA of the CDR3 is TGTGCCAGCAGCGTAGGAGGCAGGGCCCCCCAGAACACTGAAGCTTTCTTT. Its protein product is CASSVGGRAPQNTEAFF.

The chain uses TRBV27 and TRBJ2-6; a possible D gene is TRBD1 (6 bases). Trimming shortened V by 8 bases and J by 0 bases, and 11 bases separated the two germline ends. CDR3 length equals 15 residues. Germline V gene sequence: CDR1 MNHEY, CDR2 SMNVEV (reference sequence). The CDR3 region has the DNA TGTGCCAGCGGTACAGGGAACTCTGGGGCCAACGTCCTGACTTTC. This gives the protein CASGTGNSGANVLTF.

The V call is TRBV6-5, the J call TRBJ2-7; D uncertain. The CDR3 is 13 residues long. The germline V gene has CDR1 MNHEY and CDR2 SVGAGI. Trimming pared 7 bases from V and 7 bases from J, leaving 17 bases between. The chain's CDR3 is CASTPSIVGEQYF. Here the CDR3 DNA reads TGTGCCAGCACCCCCTCGATAGTAGGTGAGCAGTACTTC.